This passage covers 5 T cell receptor beta chains from one sample sequenced in a study of shared clonotypes between healthy human individuals. The assay was immunoSEQ multiplex PCR, and TCRdb's table has in-frame clones only and misses some. The table shows about 510,000 clones, with less than 85% occurring only once. What was sequenced was PBMCs. Every receptor here comes from a middle-aged woman in good health. Some clones in this sample may be carry-over from other donors' samples.

The genes are TRBV5-4 and TRBJ1-4, with D possibly being TRBD1 (5 bases). Trimming left V 1 base short and J 7 bases short, with 8 bases between. The CDR3 is 13 amino acids. The germline V gene encodes CDR1 SGHNT and CDR2 YYREEE (reference sequence). CDR3 in amino acids: CASSLIGAEKLFF. As DNA, the CDR3 is TGTGCCAGCAGCTTGATTGGGGCTGAAAAACTGTTTTTT.

The gene calls are TRBV2 and TRBJ1-1; D is ambiguous. This CDR3 is 13 amino acids long. The germline V gene encodes CDR1 SNHLY and CDR2 FYNNEI. Trimming took off 6 bases at V and 1 base at J, with 9 bases between the two ends. The CDR3, as DNA: TGTGCCAGCAGCGTCCTAGGGAACACTGAAGCTTTCTTT. This gives the protein CASSVLGNTEAFF.

This sequence joins TRBV30 and TRBJ2-7; no definite D call. Germline V gene sequence: CDR1 GTSNPN, CDR2 SVGIG (reference sequence). The CDR3 loop spans 11 amino acids. Deletions cut 2 bases from V and 4 bases from J, with 6 bases between. CDR3 in amino acids: CAWSKGYEQYF. The CDR3 nucleotides read TGTGCCTGGAGTAAGGGTTACGAGCAGTACTTC.

V and J are TRBV30 and TRBJ2-7; no reliable D call. Trimming took off 8 bases at V and 0 bases at J, with 8 bases between the two ends. The CDR3 totals 11 residues. The V gene's germline CDR1 is GTSNPN and CDR2 SVGIG (reference sequence). CDR3 protein: CAHARSYEQYF. DNA for the CDR3: TGTGCCCACGCTCGCTCCTACGAGCAGTACTTC.

The chain joins TRBV5-8 to TRBJ1-3; 7 bases fit TRBD1. The germline gives CDR1 SGHTS, CDR2 YDEGEE. The V and J ends lost 3 bases and 4 bases, in that order; junction bases with no gene match: 1. The CDR3 has 13 residues. CDR3 bases: TGTGCCAGCAGCTGGGGACAGGGAAACACCATATATTTT. Translating it yields CASSWGQGNTIYF.